A single sample is the source of the 6 T cell receptor beta chains below, sequenced in a study of OX40 agonist ivuxolimab in advanced cancers. The protocol was immunoSEQ multiplex PCR, while the TCRdb copy is restricted to in-frame clones and leaves out a portion. The table records approximately 20,000 clones, more than 60% of them present only once. The specimen comprised CD4+ or CD8+ T cells sorted from blood, sampled in a trial of the OX40 agonist ivuxolimab. The receptors originated from an adult with an advanced solid tumor such as melanoma, head and neck, liver or kidney cancer.

The V and J genes are TRBV19 and TRBJ2-1, with 9 bases identical to TRBD1. The ends lost 2 bases at V and 9 bases at J; junction bases unmatched: 8. Germline CDR1 LNHDA, CDR2 SQIVND (reference sequence). The CDR3 sequence is 15 residues long. The CDR3 spells CASSILDRGSVEQFF. For the CDR3, the DNA is TGTGCCAGTAGTATACTGGACAGGGGTTCGGTTGAGCAGTTCTTC.

This clone has ten or more counts. The chain carries TRBV5-6 and TRBJ2-6, with a possible D match to TRBD1 (6 bases). Germline loops: CDR1 SGHDT, CDR2 YYEEEE. This CDR3 spans 14 amino acids. Trimming removed 4 bases from V and 5 bases from J, with 10 bases in between. The chain's CDR3 is CASSVRGWANVLTF. DNA for the CDR3: TGTGCCAGCAGCGTCAGGGGCTGGGCCAACGTCCTGACTTTC.

The V call is TRBV19, the J call TRBJ1-5; D ambiguous. V lost 5 bases and J 5 bases, leaving 10 bases between the germline ends. In germline, CDR1 is LNHDA, CDR2 SQIVND (reference sequence). There are 13 residues in the CDR3. In nucleotides, the CDR3 is TGTGCCAGTAGTCCGTCTCCTTATCAGCCCCAGCATTTT. Encoded protein: CASSPSPYQPQHF.

The chain is built from TRBV19 and TRBJ2-2, with unresolved D. This CDR3 contains 12 residues. Germline CDR1 and CDR2: LNHDA and SQIVND (reference sequence). Between the trimmed V and J ends, which lost 5 bases and 6 bases, there was a span of 7 bases. The CDR3 nucleotides are TGTGCCAGTAGTCCGGATCCCGGGGAGCTGTTTTTT. This codes for CASSPDPGELFF. Based on the CDR3 plus reference TRBV19 and TRBJ2-2, the full variable domain is DGGITQSPKYLFRKEGQNVTLSCEQNLNHDAMYWYRQDPGQGLRLIYYSQIVNDFQKGDIAEGYSVSREKKESFPLTVTSAQKNPTAFYLCASSPDPGELFFGEGSRLTVL.

CDR3 DNA: TGTGCCAGCAGTTACTCGAATGGGAAAGCTTTCTTT. It yields the protein CASSYSNGKAFF. The chain joins TRBV6-6 to TRBJ1-1; D not certain. The length of the CDR3 is 12 residues. The V end was cut by 0 bases, the J end by 9 bases, with 8 bases between. CDR1 MNHNY and CDR2 SVGAGI come from the germline V gene (reference sequence).

The chain couples TRBV5-6 to TRBJ2-2; D is ambiguous. The length of the CDR3 is 12 residues. Per the germline V gene, CDR1 is SGHDT and CDR2 is YYEEEE. V lost 2 bases and J 6 bases, leaving 5 bases between the germline ends. CDR3 coding DNA: TGTGCCAGCAGCTTAGGACCCGGGGAGCTGTTTTTT. Residues: CASSLGPGELFF. The full variable domain, in which reference TRBV5-6 and TRBJ2-2 provide the parts outside the CDR3, is DAGVTQSPTHLIKTRGQQVTLRCSPKSGHDTVSWYQQALGQGPQFIFQYYEEEERQRGNFPDRFSGHQFPNYSSELNVNALLLGDSALYLCASSLGPGELFFGEGSRLTVL.